This T cell receptor beta chain comes out of a study of technical replicates of blood from a few donors. Sequencing was performed with immunoSEQ multiplex PCR; in TCRdb, only in-frame clones are kept and a portion is missing. The sample records fewer than 60,000 clones, 80% to 95% being singletons. Germline lookup yields CDR1 SGHNT and CDR2 YYREEE (reference sequence). This CDR3 comprises 17 residues. J lost 8 bases, V lost 3 bases, and 13 bases had no gene match. The chain links TRBV5-4 to TRBJ2-3; 12 bases align to TRBD2. Material: PBMCs. The clonotype was recovered from a human donor in good health. Some clones in this sample may be carry-over from other donors' samples. The CDR3 reads CASSYSSTSGSGGTQYF. In nucleotides, the CDR3 is TGTGCCAGCAGCTATTCTTCGACTAGCGGGAGCGGAGGTACGCAGTATTTT.